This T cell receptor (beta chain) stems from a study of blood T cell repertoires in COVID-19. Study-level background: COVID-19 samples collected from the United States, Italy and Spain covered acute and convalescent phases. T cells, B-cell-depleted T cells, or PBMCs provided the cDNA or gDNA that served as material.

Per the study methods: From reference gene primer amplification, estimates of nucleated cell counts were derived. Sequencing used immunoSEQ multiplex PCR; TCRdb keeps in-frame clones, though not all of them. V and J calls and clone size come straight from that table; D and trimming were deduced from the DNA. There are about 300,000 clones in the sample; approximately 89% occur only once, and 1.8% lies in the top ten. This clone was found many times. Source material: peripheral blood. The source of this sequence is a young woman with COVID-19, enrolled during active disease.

The CDR3 DNA follows: TGCGCCAGCAGCCAAGAGGGCGGGACAGGGCAAACTAATGAAAAACTGTTTTTT. Translated: CASSQEGGTGQTNEKLFF. The rearrangement uses TRBV4-1 and TRBJ1-4, with 9 bases lining up with TRBD1. The germline V gene has CDR1 MGHRA and CDR2 YSYEKL. V lost 0 bases to trimming and J lost 1 base; unmatched junction nucleotides: 6. The CDR3 is 18 amino acids.